This T cell receptor (beta chain) was retrieved from a study of spatial heterogeneity in lung cancer. Turning to the study itself: Raw reads showed each unique TCR and UMI combination turning up more than ten times on average.

From germline, CDR1 is SNHLY and CDR2 FYNNEI. The CDR3 loop spans 12 amino acids. V lost 6 bases and J 4 bases, leaving 8 bases between the germline ends. Remarks on this clonotype: Its specificity is unknown.

General study points: Follow-up blood showed ubiquitous expanded tumor TCRs less than blood at resection did.

Time point: blood at routine non-recurrence follow-up after resection. Sequencing was performed on whole RNA extracted from tumor and nontumor lung tissue, or from frozen PBMC, and the material was left unsorted. TCRdb independently ran MiXCR on the 5' RACE reads; one entry per CDR3 protein. The sample has 35,000 to 50,000 distinct CDR3 sequences, under 25% seen once. Sample: PBMCs, taken at follow-up. The origin of this receptor is a female donor with early-stage non-small cell lung cancer. The chain is built from TRBV2 and TRBJ2-3; D could derive from TRBD1 or TRBD2 (5 bases each). CDR3 region: CASRLGADTQYF. CDR3 bases: TGTGCCAGCAGACTAGGGGCAGATACGCAGTATTTT.